A selection of T cell receptor beta chains follows, all from one sample in a study of blood T cell repertoires in COVID-19. TCRdb's table, derived via immunoSEQ multiplex PCR, lists solely in-frame clones and lacks some. The sample lists about 190,000 clones; around 91% were seen once. Sequenced material: peripheral blood. These receptors were taken from a man aged 50 to 59 with acute or convalescent COVID-19. The conserved cysteine and the conserved F or W are not part of the CDR3 here. The size entry is marked missing in some rows and otherwise reads once, few, many or a size class.

NA,TRBV5-4,ASSPGLAYEQF
NA,TRBV27,ASSLLATDTQY
NA,TRBV11-3,ASSQIQGSPLH
NA,TRBV18,ASSPQGDTEAF
NA,TRBV5-4,ASSPPGLAGANTGELF
once,TRBV10-3,AISSGLAGDTGELF
NA,TRBV28,ASSGEGVISYGYT
NA,TRBV30,AWTPTGLYGYT
NA,TRBV7-2,ASSLGGSGGYEQY
NA,TRBV4-3,ASSQLGRGSPGANVLT
NA,TRBV19,ASSSRVLTDTQY
NA,TRBV30,AWSNPGVDEQF
NA,TRBV6-2/TRBV6-3,ASSSDRGLGETQY
NA,TRBV27,ASSSSNTEAF
NA,TRBV5-1,ASSISGTTTNTEAF
NA,TRBV6-6,ASSYSTSTDTQY
NA,TRBV27,ASSATKGNTIY